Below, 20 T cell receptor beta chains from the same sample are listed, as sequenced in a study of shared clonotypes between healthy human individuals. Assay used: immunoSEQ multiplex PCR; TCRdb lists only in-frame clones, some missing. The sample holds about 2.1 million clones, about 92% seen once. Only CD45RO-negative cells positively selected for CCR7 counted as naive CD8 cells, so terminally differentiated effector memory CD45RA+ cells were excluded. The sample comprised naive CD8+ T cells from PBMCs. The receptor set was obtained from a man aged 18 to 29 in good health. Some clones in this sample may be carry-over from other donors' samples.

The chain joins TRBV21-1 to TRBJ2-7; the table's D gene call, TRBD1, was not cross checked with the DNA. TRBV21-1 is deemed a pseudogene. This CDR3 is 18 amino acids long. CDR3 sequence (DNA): TGTGCCAGCAGCAAATTCCTCCTCGCGGGGACAGGGTTTGACGAGCAGTACTTC. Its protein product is CASSKFLLAGTGFDEQYF.

CDR3 in amino acids: CASSLGTSRRPGTDTQYF. The DNA of the CDR3 is TGTGCCAGCAGCTTAGGGACTAGTCGACGTCCCGGCACAGATACGCAGTATTTT. This chain joins TRBV7-8 and TRBJ2-3, with 7 bases lining up with TRBD2. The V gene's germline CDR1 is SGHVS and CDR2 FQNEAQ. This CDR3 contains 18 residues. The junction had 11 bases not matched to a gene; V was cut back by 1 base and J by 1 base. Based on the CDR3 plus reference TRBV7-8 and TRBJ2-3, the full variable domain is GAGVSQSPRYKVAKRGQDVALRCDPISGHVSLFWYQQALGQGPEFLTYFQNEAQLDKSGLPSDRFFAERPEGSVSTLKIQRTQQEDSAVYLCASSLGTSRRPGTDTQYFGPGTRLTVL.

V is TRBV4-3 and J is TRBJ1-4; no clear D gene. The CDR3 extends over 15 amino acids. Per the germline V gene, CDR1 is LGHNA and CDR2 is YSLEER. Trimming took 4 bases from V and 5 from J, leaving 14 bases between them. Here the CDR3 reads CASSLETRRNEKLFF. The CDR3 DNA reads TGCGCCAGCAGCCTAGAGACACGGCGGAATGAAAAACTGTTTTTT.

CDR3 amino acids: CASSHGQGVYQPQHF. DNA of the CDR3: TGTGCCAGCAGCCATGGACAGGGGGTATATCAGCCCCAGCATTTT. The chain combines TRBV7-9 with TRBJ1-5, with 10 bases aligning to TRBD1. CDR1 and CDR2 (germline): SEHNR, FQNEAQ (reference sequence). The CDR3 sequence is 15 residues long. The V gene end was trimmed by 5 bases and the J gene end by 5 bases; junction bases not matched to a gene: 6.

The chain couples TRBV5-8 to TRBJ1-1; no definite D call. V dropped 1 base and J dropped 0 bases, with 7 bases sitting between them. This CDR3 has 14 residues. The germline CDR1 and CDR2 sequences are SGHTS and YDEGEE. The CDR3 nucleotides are TGTGCCAGCAGCTTGCCGGAGATGAACACTGAAGCTTTCTTT. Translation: CASSLPEMNTEAFF.

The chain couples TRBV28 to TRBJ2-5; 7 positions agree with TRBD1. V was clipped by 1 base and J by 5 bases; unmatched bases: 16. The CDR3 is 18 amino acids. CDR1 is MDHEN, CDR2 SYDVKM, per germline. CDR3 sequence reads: CASSLYGTGDLARETQYF. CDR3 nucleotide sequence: TGTGCCAGCAGTTTATATGGCACAGGGGATTTAGCTCGGGAGACCCAGTACTTC.

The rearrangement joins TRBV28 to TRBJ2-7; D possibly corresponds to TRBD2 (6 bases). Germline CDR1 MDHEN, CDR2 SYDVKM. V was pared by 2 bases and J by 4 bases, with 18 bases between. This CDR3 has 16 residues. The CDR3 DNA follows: TGTGCCAGCAGTTTAGGTCCTAGCGACCATCGTTACGAGCAGTACTTC. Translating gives CASSLGPSDHRYEQYF. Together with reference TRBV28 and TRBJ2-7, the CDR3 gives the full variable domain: DVKVTQSSRYLVKRTGEKVFLECVQDMDHENMFWYRQDPGLGLRLIYFSYDVKMKEKGDIPEGYSVSREKKERFSLILESASTNQTSMYLCASSLGPSDHRYEQYFGPGTRLTVT.

CDR3 loop: CASSYSVYTLNTEAFF. The CDR3 coding sequence is TGTGCCAGCAGTTACTCGGTGTACACCTTGAACACTGAAGCTTTCTTT. This chain uses TRBV6-5 with TRBJ1-1, with D hard to call. Germline V lookup: CDR1 MNHEY, CDR2 SVGAGI. The V end was cut by 0 bases, the J end by 0 bases, with 11 bases between. CDR3 size: 16 residues.

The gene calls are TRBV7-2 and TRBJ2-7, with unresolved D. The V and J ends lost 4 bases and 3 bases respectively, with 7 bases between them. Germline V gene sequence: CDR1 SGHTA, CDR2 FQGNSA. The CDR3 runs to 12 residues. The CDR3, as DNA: TGTGCCAGCAGCTGGCGGCTCTACGAGCAGTACTTC. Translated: CASSWRLYEQYF.

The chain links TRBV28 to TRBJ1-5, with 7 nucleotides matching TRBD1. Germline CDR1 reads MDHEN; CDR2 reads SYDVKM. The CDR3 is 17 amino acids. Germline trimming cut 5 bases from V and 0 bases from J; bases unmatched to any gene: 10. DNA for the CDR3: TGTGCCAGCAGTCCTCATTCAGGGGGAAATAGCAATCAGCCCCAGCATTTT. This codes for CASSPHSGGNSNQPQHF.

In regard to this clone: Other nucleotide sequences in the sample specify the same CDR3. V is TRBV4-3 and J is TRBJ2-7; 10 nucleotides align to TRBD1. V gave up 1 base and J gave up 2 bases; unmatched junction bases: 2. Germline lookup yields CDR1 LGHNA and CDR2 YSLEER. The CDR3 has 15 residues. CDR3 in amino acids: CASSQGDRGPYEQYF. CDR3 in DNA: TGCGCCAGCAGCCAAGGAGACAGGGGGCCCTACGAGCAGTACTTC.

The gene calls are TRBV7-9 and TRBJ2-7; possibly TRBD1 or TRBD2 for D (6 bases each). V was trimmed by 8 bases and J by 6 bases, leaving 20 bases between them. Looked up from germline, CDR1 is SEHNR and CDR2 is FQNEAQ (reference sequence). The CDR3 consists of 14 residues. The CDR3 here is CASQTSGAQIEQYF. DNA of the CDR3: TGTGCCAGCCAAACCTCGGGGGCCCAAATCGAGCAGTACTTC.

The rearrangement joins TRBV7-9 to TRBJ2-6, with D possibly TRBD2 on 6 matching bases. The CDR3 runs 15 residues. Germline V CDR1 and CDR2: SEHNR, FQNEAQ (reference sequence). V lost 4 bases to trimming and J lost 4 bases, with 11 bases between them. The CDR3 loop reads CASSSGGSGANVLTF. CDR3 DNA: TGTGCCAGCAGCTCCGGGGGTTCCGGGGCCAACGTCCTGACTTTC.

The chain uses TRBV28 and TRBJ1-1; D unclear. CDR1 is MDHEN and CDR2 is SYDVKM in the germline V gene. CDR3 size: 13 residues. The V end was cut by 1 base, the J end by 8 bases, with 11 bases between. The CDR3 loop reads CASSLSRSAEAFF. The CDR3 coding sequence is TGTGCCAGCAGTTTATCCCGATCTGCGGAAGCTTTCTTT.

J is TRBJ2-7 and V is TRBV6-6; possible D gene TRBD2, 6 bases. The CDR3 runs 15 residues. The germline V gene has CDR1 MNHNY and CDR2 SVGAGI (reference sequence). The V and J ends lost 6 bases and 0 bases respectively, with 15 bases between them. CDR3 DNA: TGTGCCAGCAGCCCGGTAATGGGAGGCTCCTACGAGCAGTACTTC. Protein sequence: CASSPVMGGSYEQYF.

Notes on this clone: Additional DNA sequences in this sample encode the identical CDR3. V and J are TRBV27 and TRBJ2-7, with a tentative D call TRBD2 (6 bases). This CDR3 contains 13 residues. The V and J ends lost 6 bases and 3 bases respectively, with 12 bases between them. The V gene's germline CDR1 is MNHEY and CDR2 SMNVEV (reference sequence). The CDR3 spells CASSPGARYEQYF. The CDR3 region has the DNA TGTGCCAGCAGCCCGGGAGCGCGCTACGAGCAGTACTTC.

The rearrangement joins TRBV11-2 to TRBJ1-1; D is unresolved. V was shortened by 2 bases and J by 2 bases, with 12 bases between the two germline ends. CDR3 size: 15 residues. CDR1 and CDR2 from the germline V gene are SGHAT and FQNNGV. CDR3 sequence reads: CASSLSHRYNTEAFF. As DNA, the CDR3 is TGTGCCAGCAGCTTATCCCACCGCTATAACACTGAAGCTTTCTTT.

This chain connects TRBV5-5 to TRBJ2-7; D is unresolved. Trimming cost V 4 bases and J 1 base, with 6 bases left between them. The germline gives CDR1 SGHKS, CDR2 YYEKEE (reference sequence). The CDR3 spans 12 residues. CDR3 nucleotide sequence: TGTGCCAGCAGCGATTTTTCCTACGAGCAGTACTTC. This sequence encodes CASSDFSYEQYF.

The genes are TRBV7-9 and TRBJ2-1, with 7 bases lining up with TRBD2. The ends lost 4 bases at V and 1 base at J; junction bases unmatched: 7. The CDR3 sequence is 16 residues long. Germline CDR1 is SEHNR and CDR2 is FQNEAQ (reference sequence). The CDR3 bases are TGTGCCAGCAGCTCGAGGGAGGGAGAGTCCTACAATGAGCAGTTCTTC. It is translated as CASSSREGESYNEQFF.

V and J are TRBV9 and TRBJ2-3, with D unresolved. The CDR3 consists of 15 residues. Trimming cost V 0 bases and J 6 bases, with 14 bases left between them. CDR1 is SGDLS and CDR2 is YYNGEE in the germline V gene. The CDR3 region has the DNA TGTGCCAGCAGCGTAGTTGGGTTCGCATCGGATACGCAGTATTTT. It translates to CASSVVGFASDTQYF.